This T cell receptor (beta chain) was identified in a study of T cell repertoires in cytomegalovirus infection. Study information: Indications of both CMV infection and matching HLA type were provided by public TCR beta signatures. Overall study results and limits: Predominance within the ex vivo response was attributable to HLA-C-restricted CMV-specific TCR beta clonotypes.

TCRdb re-derived calls from the reads in MiXCR, one entry per CDR3 protein. The table lists approximately 320,000 distinct CDR3 sequences, 9% to 9.5% of them singletons. The sample holds a few counts of this clonotype. What it binds is not known. The CDR3 runs to 13 residues. Germline V gene data show CDR1 as SEHNR and CDR2 as FQNEAQ (reference sequence). The V end was cut by 1 base, the J end by 10 bases, with 11 bases between. This chain links TRBV7-9 with TRBJ2-1, with D unclear. This clonotype was obtained from a human donor in good health (CMV status not recorded). Some clones in this sample may be carry-over from other donors' samples. The sequenced sample consisted of PBMCs. CDR3 nucleotides: TGTGCCAGCAGCTTAGTCGCTGGTTCCGAGCAGTTCTTC. It specifies CASSLVAGSEQFF.